Each of the 3 T cell receptor beta chains below was sequenced from the same sample in a study of blood T cell repertoires in COVID-19. Sequenced by immunoSEQ multiplex PCR; TCRdb stores in-frame clones only, minus some. The sample records 260,000 or so clones, 70% to 90% being singletons. The sample consisted of peripheral blood. These receptors originate from a man aged 18 to 29 with active or convalescent COVID-19.

The chain couples TRBV6-5 to TRBJ1-1, with 7 bases aligning to TRBD1. Germline-derived CDR1 and CDR2 are MNHEY and SVGAGI. The ends lost 6 bases at V and 0 bases at J; junction bases unmatched: 4. The CDR3 is 14 amino acids. CDR3 coding DNA: TGTGCCAGCAGGAAGGGACAGATGAACACTGAAGCTTTCTTT. Its protein is CASRKGQMNTEAFF.

As for this clone: This sample also contains other DNA sequences that code for the same CDR3. Here the CDR3 DNA reads TGTGCCAGTAGTATAGGCGGGGATGGCTACACCTTC. Protein product: CASSIGGDGYTF. The chain recombines TRBV19 with TRBJ1-2; D gene unclear. The germline gives CDR1 LNHDA, CDR2 SQIVND (reference sequence). This CDR3 is 12 amino acids long. Deletions cut 1 base from V and 6 bases from J, with 6 bases between. The full variable domain, in which reference TRBV19 and TRBJ1-2 provide the parts outside the CDR3, is DGGITQSPKYLFRKEGQNVTLSCEQNLNHDAMYWYRQDPGQGLRLIYYSQIVNDFQKGDIAEGYSVSREKKESFPLTVTSAQKNPTAFYLCASSIGGDGYTFGSGTRLTVV.

The rearrangement uses TRBV11-1 and TRBJ1-1, with D possibly being TRBD1 (5 bases). Trimming shortened V by 2 bases and J by 7 bases, and 8 bases separated the two germline ends. The germline V gene has CDR1 SGHAT and CDR2 FQDESV (reference sequence). This CDR3 region has 12 residues. The CDR3 sequence: CASSLNQGEAFF. CDR3 coding DNA: TGTGCCAGCAGCTTAAATCAGGGTGAAGCTTTCTTT.